This T cell receptor (beta chain) was retrieved from a study of T-cell reconstitution after alpha-beta-depleted transplantation in children. This clonotype was detected only a few times. TCRbeta library preparation incorporated unique molecular identifiers. TCRdb redid the calling of the PCR reads with MiXCR, one entry per CDR3 protein. The top ten hold nearly 5.5% of the sample, which has around 410,000 distinct CDR3 sequences, under 13% seen once. The germline gives CDR1 DFQATT, CDR2 SNEGSKA (reference sequence). This CDR3 comprises 13 residues. The germline V and J ends were trimmed by 5 bases and 3 bases, with 11 bases remaining between them.

Sequencing was performed on PBMCs from the stem cell graft donor, taken from the stem cell graft. The chain uses TRBV20-1 and TRBJ2-1; the D gene is possibly TRBD2 (6 bases). The origin of this receptor is a human donor who donated a stem cell graft to a child with acute myeloid leukemia. The CDR3 spells CSAAEGLYNEQFF. CDR3 bases: TGCAGTGCTGCGGAGGGGCTCTACAATGAGCAGTTCTTC.